This passage covers 22 T cell receptor beta chains from one sample sequenced in a study of T cell changes during pregnancy in multiple sclerosis. Profiling relied on immunoSEQ multiplex PCR, and the TCRdb table lists in-frame clones only, not all of them. The sample has 39,000 or so clones; about nine tenths are singletons. Sequences were derived from CD4+ T cells from peripheral blood mononuclear cells, sampled after pregnancy. These receptors originate from a female donor in good health, enrolled as a control in a pregnancy study.

The chain recombines TRBV19 with TRBJ1-6; TRBD1 might be the D (5 bases). The CDR3 has 14 residues. Germline V gene data show CDR1 as LNHDA and CDR2 as SQIVND (reference sequence). The V gene lost 2 bases and the J gene lost 10 bases, with 12 bases spanning the gap. CDR3 in DNA: TGTGCCAGTAGTATACCCCAGGGTTTGTCACCCCTCCACTTT. Translated, it gives CASSIPQGLSPLHF.

V gene TRBV5-3 combines with J gene TRBJ1-2, with TRBD1 matching over 7 bases. TRBV5-3 is given ORF status, its function remaining uncertain. Trimming removed 1 base from V and 4 bases from J; junction bases left unmatched: 7. The CDR3 is 15 amino acids. The CDR3 DNA reads as TGTGCCAGAAGCTTGCGACAGGGAAGCCTCTATGGCTACACCTTC. Its protein product is CARSLRQGSLYGYTF.

This clone was seen a handful of times. The rearrangement links TRBV5-1 to TRBJ1-5, with D unclear. CDR1 SGHRS and CDR2 YFSETQ come from the germline V gene. The CDR3 totals 14 residues. With 0 bases removed from V and 4 bases from J, the gap between germline ends came to 8 bases. CDR3 sequence (DNA): TGCGCCAGCAGCTTGGACAGCCCTAATCAGCCCCAGCATTTT. Protein: CASSLDSPNQPQHF. Filled out from reference TRBV5-1 and TRBJ1-5, the complete variable domain reads KAGVTQTPRYLIKTRGQQVTLSCSPISGHRSVSWYQQTPGQGLQFLFEYFSETQRNKGNFPGRFSGRQFSNSRSEMNVSTLELGDSALYLCASSLDSPNQPQHFGDGTRLSIL.

The V call is TRBV18, the J call TRBJ2-3; TRBD2 matches 13 bases. CDR1 and CDR2 (germline): KGHSH, LQKENI. V dropped 4 bases and J dropped 5; count of bases not matched to a gene: 6. CDR3 length: 16 amino acids. The CDR3 loop is CASSRTSGSLKDTQYF. The CDR3 coding sequence is TGTGCCAGCTCACGGACTAGCGGGAGCTTAAAAGATACGCAGTATTTT.

The chain is built from TRBV15 and TRBJ2-7; TRBD2 is a possible D gene (5 bases). Deletions cut 0 bases from V and 6 bases from J, with 15 bases between. The length of the CDR3 is 15 residues. CDR1 and CDR2 (germline): LNHNV, YYDKDF (reference sequence). CDR3 bases: TGTGCCACCAGCAGAGATCCGCGGAGGTTTGCCGAGCAGTACTTC. This gives the protein CATSRDPRRFAEQYF.

The chain joins TRBV9 to TRBJ2-1; TRBD2 matches at 9 bases. There are 17 residues in the CDR3. V was pared by 2 bases and J by 4 bases, with 10 bases of the junction left unmatched. CDR1 and CDR2 from the germline V gene are SGDLS and YYNGEE. CDR3 amino acids: CASSVRPTTSGYNEQFF. The DNA for the CDR3 is TGTGCCAGCAGCGTCAGACCCACGACTAGCGGTTACAATGAGCAGTTCTTC.

The rearrangement uses TRBV30 and TRBJ2-3; D is perhaps TRBD1 (6 bases). The V end was cut by 0 bases, the J end by 8 bases, with 15 bases between. Germline lookup yields CDR1 GTSNPN and CDR2 SVGIG (reference sequence). The CDR3 has 14 residues. DNA of the CDR3: TGTGCCTGGAGTGTATTGGGACGCAGGGGTACGCAGTATTTT. Translation gives CAWSVLGRRGTQYF.

This clone was seen a single time. This chain connects TRBV2 to TRBJ2-3; no clear D. This CDR3 region has 14 residues. Trimming pared 11 bases from V and 0 bases from J, leaving 15 bases between. Per germline, CDR1 SNHLY and CDR2 FYNNEI. The CDR3 coding sequence is TGTGCCTCCCCCCTAACGTCTAGCACAGATACGCAGTATTTT. It translates to CASPLTSSTDTQYF. The variable domain in full, with the rest retrieved from reference TRBV2 and TRBJ2-3, is EPEVTQTPSHQVTQMGQEVILRCVPISNHLYFYWYRQILGQKVEFLVSFYNNEISEKSEIFDDQFSVERPDGSNFTLKIRSTKLEDSAMYFCASPLTSSTDTQYFGPGTRLTVL.

The genes are TRBV7-7 and TRBJ2-3, with 8 bases identical to TRBD2. CDR1 is SSHAT, CDR2 FNYEAQ, per germline (reference sequence). Germline trimming cut 5 bases from V and 0 bases from J; bases unmatched to any gene: 7. The length of the CDR3 is 16 residues. CDR3 sequence: CASSPIAGLSTDTQYF. CDR3 coding DNA: TGTGCCAGCAGCCCCATAGCGGGACTTAGCACAGATACGCAGTATTTT.

The genes are TRBV9 and TRBJ1-3; 9 bases match TRBD1. V trimming: 4 bases; J trimming: 4 bases; junction bases outside the gene matches: 12. Germline assignment: CDR1 SGDLS and CDR2 YYNGEE. The CDR3 has 17 residues. Written as DNA, the CDR3 is TGTGCCAGCAGCCCACCTAACCACAGGGGGCTCGGAAACACCATATATTTT. Residues: CASSPPNHRGLGNTIYF.

V usage is TRBV4-3 and J usage is TRBJ2-7; 9 positions agree with TRBD1. Germline loops: CDR1 LGHNA, CDR2 YSLEER. V lost 4 bases to trimming and J lost 2 bases; unmatched junction nucleotides: 6. The CDR3 contains 15 residues. CDR3 region: CASSPGQGLTYEQYF. The CDR3 DNA reads as TGCGCCAGCAGCCCAGGACAGGGGCTTACCTACGAGCAGTACTTC.

This rearrangement joins TRBV18 to TRBJ1-2; D ambiguous. V was clipped by 6 bases and J by 2 bases, with 10 bases between them. Looked up from germline, CDR1 is KGHSH and CDR2 is LQKENI. The CDR3 spans 13 residues. The CDR3 bases are TGTGCCAGCTCGCCAACAGAAAACTATGGCTACACCTTC. Its protein product is CASSPTENYGYTF.

V usage is TRBV9 and J usage is TRBJ2-1; D not certain. Looked up from germline, CDR1 is SGDLS and CDR2 is YYNGEE. This CDR3 has 11 residues. V was trimmed by 1 base and J by 7 bases, leaving 3 bases between them. CDR3 nucleotides: TGTGCCAGCAGCGTACAGAATGAGCAGTTCTTC. It specifies CASSVQNEQFF. The whole variable domain, remainder taken from reference TRBV9 and TRBJ2-1, is DSGVTQTPKHLITATGQRVTLRCSPRSGDLSVYWYQQSLDQGLQFLIQYYNGEERAKGNILERFSAQQFPDLHSELNLSSLELGDSALYFCASSVQNEQFFGPGTRLTVL.

This chain uses TRBV9 with TRBJ2-7, with D perhaps matching TRBD1 (6 bases). This CDR3 contains 16 residues. Germline CDR1 and CDR2: SGDLS and YYNGEE. V gave up 4 bases and J gave up 2 bases, with 19 bases separating them. DNA for the CDR3: TGTGCCAGCAGCCCTAGAACGGCAGGGGCGGCCTACGAGCAGTACTTC. It encodes CASSPRTAGAAYEQYF.

The chain has TRBV10-3 and TRBJ1-1; D might be TRBD1 (5 bases). V lost 4 bases and J 0 bases, leaving 6 bases between the germline ends. The V gene's germline CDR1 is ENHRY and CDR2 SYGVKD. This CDR3 has 13 amino acids. As DNA, the CDR3 is TGTGCCATCAGTGGGGGCATGAACACTGAAGCTTTCTTT. It encodes CAISGGMNTEAFF.

The chain joins TRBV7-7 to TRBJ2-3; 9 bases are shared with TRBD1. The V gene's germline CDR1 is SSHAT and CDR2 FNYEAQ (reference sequence). CDR3 size: 18 residues. V lost 2 bases and J lost 6; bases outside the gene matches: 15. CDR3 nucleotides: TGTGCCAGCAGCTTAAGGGCGCCGGGACAGGGTTCCTCGGATACGCAGTATTTT. This gives the protein CASSLRAPGQGSSDTQYF.

V and J are TRBV18 and TRBJ1-3; 9 nucleotides align to TRBD1. The germline V gene encodes CDR1 KGHSH and CDR2 LQKENI. This CDR3 comprises 17 residues. The J segment lost 0 bases and the V segment lost 6 bases, leaving 9 bases of the junction unmatched. The CDR3 DNA sequence: TGTGCCAGCTCCTTGGGGACAGGGTCATCCTCTGGAAACACCATATATTTT. It yields the protein CASSLGTGSSSGNTIYF.

This chain connects TRBV19 to TRBJ2-1, with 9 bases matching TRBD2. Germline assignment: CDR1 LNHDA and CDR2 SQIVND (reference sequence). V shed 5 bases and J 0 bases; nucleotides not matched to a gene: 11. This CDR3 contains 18 residues. The CDR3 DNA reads as TGTGCCAGTAGTCCGGGACTAGCTGCTAGTCTCTCCTACAATGAGCAGTTCTTC. Translated, it gives CASSPGLAASLSYNEQFF. The whole variable domain, filled in from reference TRBV19 and TRBJ2-1, reads DGGITQSPKYLFRKEGQNVTLSCEQNLNHDAMYWYRQDPGQGLRLIYYSQIVNDFQKGDIAEGYSVSREKKESFPLTVTSAQKNPTAFYLCASSPGLAASLSYNEQFFGPGTRLTVL.

The CDR3 spells CASSSARGHYGYTF. The CDR3 region has the DNA TGTGCCAGCAGTTCCGCCAGGGGGCACTATGGCTACACCTTC. The chain has TRBV27 and TRBJ1-2; TRBD1 aligns across 8 bases. Germline V gives CDR1 MNHEY, CDR2 SMNVEV (reference sequence). V was clipped by 4 bases and J by 3 bases; unmatched bases: 4. There are 14 residues in the CDR3.

V and J are TRBV19 and TRBJ1-2; 7 bases fit TRBD1. The CDR3 loop spans 16 amino acids. The ends lost 0 bases at V and 0 bases at J; junction bases unmatched: 4. CDR1 is LNHDA, CDR2 SQIVND, per germline (reference sequence). In DNA, the CDR3 is TGTGCCAGTAGTATAGAGGGACAGAGGACTAACTATGGCTACACCTTC. It translates to CASSIEGQRTNYGYTF.

The chain uses TRBV10-3 and TRBJ2-2; maybe TRBD2 (6 bases). The CDR3 is 15 amino acids. Germline loops: CDR1 ENHRY, CDR2 SYGVKD. V was shortened by 1 base and J by 0 bases, with 6 bases between the two germline ends. The CDR3 loop is CAISEWGANTGELFF. The CDR3 coding sequence is TGTGCCATCAGTGAGTGGGGGGCGAACACCGGGGAGCTGTTTTTT.

The chain joins TRBV18 to TRBJ2-2; D unresolved. The CDR3 spans 16 residues. V dropped 0 bases and J dropped 0 bases, with 8 bases sitting between them. Germline lookup yields CDR1 KGHSH and CDR2 LQKENI. CDR3 in amino acids: CASSPPNLANTGELFF. In DNA form, the CDR3 reads TGTGCCAGCTCACCACCAAATCTCGCGAACACCGGGGAGCTGTTTTTT.